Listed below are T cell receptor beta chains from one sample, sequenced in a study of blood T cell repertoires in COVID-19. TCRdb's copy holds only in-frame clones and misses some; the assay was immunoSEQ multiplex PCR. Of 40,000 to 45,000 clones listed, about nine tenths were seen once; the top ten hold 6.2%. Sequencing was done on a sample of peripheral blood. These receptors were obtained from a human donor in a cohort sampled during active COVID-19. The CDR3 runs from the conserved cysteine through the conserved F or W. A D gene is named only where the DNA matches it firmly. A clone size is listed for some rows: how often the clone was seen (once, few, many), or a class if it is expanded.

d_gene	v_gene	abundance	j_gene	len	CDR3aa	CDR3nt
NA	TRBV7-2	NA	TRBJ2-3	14	CASSSGPGTDTQYF	TGTGCCAGCAGCTCAGGACCGGGGACAGATACGCAGTATTTT
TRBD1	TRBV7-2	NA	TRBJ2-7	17	CASSEPWTGKPFYEQYF	TGTGCCAGCAGCGAGCCCTGGACAGGGAAGCCCTTCTACGAGCAGTACTTC
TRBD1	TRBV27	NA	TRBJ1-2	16	CASSLGGRTGFNGYTF	TGTGCCAGCAGTTTAGGGGGCCGGACAGGGTTCAATGGCTACACCTTC
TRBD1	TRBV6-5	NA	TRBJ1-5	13	CASSYRGDQPQHF	TGTGCCAGCTCCTACAGGGGGGATCAGCCCCAGCATTTT
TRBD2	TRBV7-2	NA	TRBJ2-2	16	CASSFIPGLASGELFF	TGTGCCAGCAGCTTTATTCCGGGACTAGCATCCGGGGAGCTGTTTTTT
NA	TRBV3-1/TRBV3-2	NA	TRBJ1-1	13	CASGLSPRNEAFF	TGTGCCAGCGGCCTCTCCCCGCGAAATGAAGCTTTCTTT
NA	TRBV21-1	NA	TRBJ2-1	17	CASSKRPGTSDYNEQFF	TGTGCCAGCAGCAAAAGACCCGGGACTAGCGATTACAATGAGCAGTTCTTC
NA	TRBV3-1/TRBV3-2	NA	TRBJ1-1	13	CASSQDWSTEAFF	TGTGCCAGCAGCCAAGACTGGAGCACTGAAGCTTTCTTT
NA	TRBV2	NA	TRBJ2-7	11	CASSVSVKQYF	TGTGCCAGCAGTGTATCAGTTAAGCAGTACTTC
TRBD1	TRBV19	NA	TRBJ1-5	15	CASSRSQGADQPQHF	TGTGCCAGTAGCCGCAGCCAGGGGGCGGATCAGCCCCAGCATTTT
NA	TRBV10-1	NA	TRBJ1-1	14	CASSLKQGNTEAFF	TGCGCCAGCAGTCTGAAACAGGGGAACACTGAAGCTTTCTTT
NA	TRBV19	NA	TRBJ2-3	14	CASSGGTWADTQYF	TGTGCCAGTAGTGGAGGGACCTGGGCAGATACGCAGTATTTT
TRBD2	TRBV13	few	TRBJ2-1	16	CASSSRRTSGNNEQFF	TGTGCCAGCAGCTCCCGGAGGACTAGCGGTAACAATGAGCAGTTCTTC
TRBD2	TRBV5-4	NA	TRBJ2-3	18	CASSLRSLAGVLGDTQYF	TGTGCCAGCAGCTTGAGGTCGCTAGCGGGGGTGCTAGGGGATACGCAGTATTTT
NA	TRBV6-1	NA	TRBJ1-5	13	CASSEAYNQPQHF	TGTGCCAGCAGTGAAGCCTACAATCAGCCCCAGCATTTT
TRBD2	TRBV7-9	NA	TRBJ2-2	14	CASHLAGTTGELFF	TGTGCCAGCCATCTAGCGGGAACAACCGGGGAGCTGTTTTTT
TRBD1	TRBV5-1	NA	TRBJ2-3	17	CASSQGQGLRATDTQYF	TGCGCCAGCAGCCAAGGACAGGGTCTGAGGGCCACAGATACGCAGTATTTT
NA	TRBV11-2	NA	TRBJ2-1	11	CASSRINEQFF	TGTGCCAGCAGCCGTATTAATGAGCAGTTCTTC
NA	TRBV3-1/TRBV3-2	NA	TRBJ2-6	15	CASSQDSSGANVLTF	TGTGCCAGCAGCCAAGATAGCTCTGGGGCCAACGTCCTGACTTTC
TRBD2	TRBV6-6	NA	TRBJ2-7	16	CASSYLGKRGFYEQYF	TGTGCCAGCAGTTACCTTGGGAAGCGGGGATTCTACGAGCAGTACTTC
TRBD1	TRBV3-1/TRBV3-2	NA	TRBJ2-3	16	CASSRRGTGGEDTQYF	TGTGCCAGCAGCAGACGGGGGACAGGGGGCGAAGATACGCAGTATTTT
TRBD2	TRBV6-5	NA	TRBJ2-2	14	CASQTSGITGELFF	TGTGCCAGCCAGACTAGCGGGATCACCGGGGAGCTGTTTTTT
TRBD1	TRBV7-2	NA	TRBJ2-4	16	CASSPRGRGYKNIQYF	TGTGCCAGCAGCCCCAGGGGCAGGGGGTACAAAAACATTCAGTACTTC
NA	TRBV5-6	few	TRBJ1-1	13	CASTRGWGTEAFF	TGTGCCAGCACCCGGGGGTGGGGCACTGAAGCTTTCTTT
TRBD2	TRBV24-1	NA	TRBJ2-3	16	CATSPSGTANTDTQYF	TGTGCCACCAGCCCTAGCGGGACAGCCAACACAGATACGCAGTATTTT
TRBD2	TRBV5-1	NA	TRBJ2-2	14	CASSWELADGELFF	TGCGCCAGCAGCTGGGAACTAGCGGACGGGGAGCTGTTTTTT
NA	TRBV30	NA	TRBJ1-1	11	CAWSPTREAFF	TGTGCCTGGAGTCCCACTCGGGAAGCTTTCTTT
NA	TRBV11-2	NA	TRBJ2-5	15	CASSRTLDSAETQYF	TGTGCCAGCAGCCGTACTCTAGACAGTGCAGAGACCCAGTACTTC
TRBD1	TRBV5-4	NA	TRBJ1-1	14	CASQTGGVNTEAFF	TGTGCCAGCCAAACAGGGGGCGTGAACACTGAAGCTTTCTTT
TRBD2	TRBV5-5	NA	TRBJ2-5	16	CASSLGFTSGQETQYF	TGTGCCAGCAGCTTGGGCTTTACTAGCGGGCAAGAGACCCAGTACTTC